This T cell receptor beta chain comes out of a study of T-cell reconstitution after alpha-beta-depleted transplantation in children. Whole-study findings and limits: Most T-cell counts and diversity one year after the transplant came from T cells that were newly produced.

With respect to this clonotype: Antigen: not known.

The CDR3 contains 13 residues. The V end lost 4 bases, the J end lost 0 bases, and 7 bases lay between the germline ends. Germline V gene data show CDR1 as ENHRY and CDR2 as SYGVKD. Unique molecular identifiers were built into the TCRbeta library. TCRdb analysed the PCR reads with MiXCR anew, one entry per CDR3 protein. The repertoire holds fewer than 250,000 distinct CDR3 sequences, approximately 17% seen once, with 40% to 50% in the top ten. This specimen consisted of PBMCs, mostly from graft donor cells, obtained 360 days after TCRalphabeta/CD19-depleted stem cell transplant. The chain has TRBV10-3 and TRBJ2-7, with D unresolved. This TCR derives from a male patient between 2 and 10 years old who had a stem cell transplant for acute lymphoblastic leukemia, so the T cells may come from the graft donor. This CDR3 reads CAISVSVSYEQYF. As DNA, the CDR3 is TGTGCCATCAGTGTTTCAGTCTCCTACGAGCAGTACTTC.